The 28 T cell receptor beta chains reported below all come from one sample, sequenced in a study of early T cells in non-severe SARS-CoV-2 infection (dated by TCRdb to the early 2020s). The library was prepared using 5' RACE. Instrument used: NextSeq 500. TCRdb reanalyzed the raw reads on its own, using fastp at Q25 for trimming and MiXCR for clone calling, and kept in-frame beta chains. Each record represents a unique CDR3 protein, reported with the most common genes and DNA among its rows. The sample yields 60,000 to 75,000 distinct CDR3 sequences; approximately 11% were counted once. 15% to 17% of the sample goes to the ten largest clones. This sample comprised whole blood, obtained at baseline. The receptors were gathered from an adult who was a healthcare worker with PCR-confirmed SARS-CoV-2 infection or an uninfected control (not recorded which).

The V and J genes are TRBV4-2 and TRBJ2-2, with a weak D call TRBD1 (5 bases). The V end lost 0 bases, the J end lost 8 bases, and 10 bases lay between the germline ends. The CDR3 runs to 14 residues. CDR1 and CDR2 from the germline V gene are LGHNA and YNFKEQ. The CDR3: CASSQDGREGELFF. As DNA, the CDR3 is TGTGCCAGCAGCCAAGATGGCAGGGAAGGGGAGCTGTTTTTT.

The chain employs TRBV14 and TRBJ1-4, with a weak D call TRBD1 (5 bases). V was pared by 4 bases and J by 7 bases, with 13 bases between. The CDR3 runs to 14 residues. Germline CDR1 reads SGHDN; CDR2 reads FVKESK. The CDR3 loop reads CASSPRARGEKLFF. Written as DNA, the CDR3 is TGTGCCAGCAGCCCCCGGGCTAGGGGTGAAAAACTGTTTTTT.

This clonotype was observed a few times. The CDR3 protein is CASSDWGGSSYNEQFF. The DNA for the CDR3 is TGTGCCAGCAGTGACTGGGGCGGGAGCTCCTACAATGAGCAGTTCTTC. This chain joins TRBV6-4 and TRBJ2-1, with TRBD2 matching over 7 bases. Trimming cost V 1 base and J 0 bases; bases outside gene matches: 3. CDR1 and CDR2 (germline): MRHNA, SNTAGT. The CDR3 sequence is 16 residues long.

This clonotype was recorded at least ten times. V and J are TRBV27 and TRBJ2-1, with D perhaps matching TRBD1 (6 bases). The CDR3 consists of 18 residues. Trimming removed 6 bases at V and 6 bases at J, with 27 bases between. In germline, CDR1 is MNHEY, CDR2 SMNVEV (reference sequence). In DNA, the CDR3 is TGTGCCAGCAGCCCCAACCTCCGGGACACTGGCCGGGGCAATGAGCAGTTCTTC. The encoded protein is CASSPNLRDTGRGNEQFF.

This clonotype was counted many times. The rearrangement uses TRBV6-5 and TRBJ1-1, with a weak D call TRBD1 (5 bases). The germline V and J ends were trimmed by 0 bases and 5 bases, with 13 bases remaining between them. The CDR3 contains 15 residues. Germline CDR1 is MNHEY and CDR2 is SVGAGI. CDR3 DNA: TGTGCCAGCAGTTACTCGGGGGGAGGAAGGACTGAAGCTTTCTTT. It codes for CASSYSGGGRTEAFF.

This clonotype showed up many times. V gene TRBV6-5 combines with J gene TRBJ2-7; 8 nucleotides match TRBD1. The CDR3 is 14 amino acids. V was clipped by 6 bases and J by 1 base; unmatched bases: 5. Germline-derived CDR1 and CDR2 are MNHEY and SVGAGI. The CDR3 here is CASSGGTGSYEQYF. CDR3 coding DNA: TGTGCCAGCAGCGGTGGGACAGGTTCCTACGAGCAGTACTTC.

This clonotype was counted many times. V and J are TRBV24-1 and TRBJ2-2; D remains unclear. The CDR3 contains 16 residues. With 7 bases removed from V and 0 bases from J, the gap between germline ends came to 14 bases. CDR1 is KGHDR and CDR2 is SFDVKD in the germline V gene. This CDR3 reads CATSPAASANTGELFF. The CDR3 bases are TGTGCCACCAGCCCAGCTGCCTCGGCGAACACCGGGGAGCTGTTTTTT.

In this sample, this clonotype turned up many times. The chain links TRBV20-1 to TRBJ2-3, with TRBD2 as a possible D gene (7 bases). This CDR3 has 11 amino acids. Germline V gene sequence: CDR1 DFQATT, CDR2 SNEGSKA (reference sequence). Trimming pared 6 bases from V and 10 bases from J, leaving 14 bases between. The CDR3 DNA follows: TGCAGTGCCCTTACAGGGAGGGCGCAGTATTTT. Amino acids: CSALTGRAQYF.

This clonotype came up many times. The chain recombines TRBV3-2 with TRBJ2-1; the D call of TRBD2 is as the table states it, not checked on the DNA. TRBV3-2 is given as a pseudogene. This CDR3 has 17 residues. This CDR3 reads CASSHAPPRDYNNEQFF. CDR3 nucleotides: TGTGCCAGCAGCCACGCACCTCCCCGGGACTACAACAATGAGCAGTTCTTC.

This clonotype was recorded at least ten times. J is TRBJ2-7 and V is TRBV3-1; 9 bases fit TRBD1. The CDR3 covers 15 residues. CDR1 LGHDT and CDR2 YNNKEL come from the germline V gene (reference sequence). The V and J ends lost 3 bases and 4 bases, in that order; junction bases with no gene match: 7. The CDR3 bases are TGTGCCAGCAGCCAGGAGGGGACAGGGAATTACGAGCAGTACTTC. As protein: CASSQEGTGNYEQYF.

The V call is TRBV7-6, the J call TRBJ2-2; 8 bases are shared with TRBD2. Germline-derived CDR1 and CDR2 are SGHVS and FNYEAQ. The CDR3 has 18 residues. Trimming removed 3 bases from V and 1 base from J; junction bases left unmatched: 10. The CDR3 here is CASSFDPLAGLNTGELFF. CDR3 DNA sequence: TGTGCCAGCAGCTTTGACCCTTTAGCGGGGCTGAACACCGGGGAGCTGTTTTTT.

This clonotype came up a few times. The chain links TRBV29-1 to TRBJ1-5; 8 bases line up with TRBD1. The germline gives CDR1 SQVTM, CDR2 ANQGSEA. This CDR3 contains 15 residues. Germline trimming cut 5 bases from V and 2 bases from J; bases unmatched to any gene: 8. The CDR3: CSVKTGGVGNQPQHF. The DNA of the CDR3 is TGCAGCGTTAAAACAGGGGGGGTAGGCAATCAGCCCCAGCATTTT.

CDR3 residues: CSAAGVSYNEQFF. The CDR3 region has the DNA TGCAGTGCAGCGGGAGTCTCCTACAATGAGCAGTTCTTC. The chain is built from TRBV20-1 and TRBJ2-1; 8 bases match TRBD2. The germline gives CDR1 DFQATT, CDR2 SNEGSKA (reference sequence). This CDR3 is 13 amino acids long. Trimming at V came to 6 bases and at J to 0 bases, leaving 1 base not matched to a gene.

The chain carries TRBV29-1 and TRBJ2-5; D might be TRBD2 (6 bases). This CDR3 comprises 15 residues. Trimming pared 8 bases from V and 1 base from J, leaving 20 bases between. In germline, CDR1 is SQVTM, CDR2 ANQGSEA. Here the CDR3 DNA reads TGCAGCTCTACGGTGGGGCGGGGAACCCAAGAGACCCAGTACTTC. Translating it yields CSSTVGRGTQETQYF.

This clonotype was recorded a few times. This chain uses TRBV18 with TRBJ2-2, with 7 bases aligning to TRBD1. CDR1 is KGHSH, CDR2 LQKENI, per germline. Unmatched junction bases numbered 5, after V lost 6 bases and J lost 4 bases. CDR3 length: 14 residues. CDR3 protein: CASSRQGVTGELFF. Written as DNA, the CDR3 is TGTGCCAGCTCCCGACAGGGCGTCACCGGGGAGCTGTTTTTT. Supplemented by reference TRBV18 and TRBJ2-2, the full variable domain reads NAGVMQNPRHLVRRRGQEARLRCSPMKGHSHVYWYRQLPEEGLKFMVYLQKENIIDESGMPKERFSAEFPKEGPSILRIQQVVRGDSAAYFCASSRQGVTGELFFGEGSRLTVL.

The sample holds many counts of this clonotype. The CDR3 DNA follows: TGTGCCAGCAGCCCGGGACAGGGCGTAGGTAGCAATCAGCCCCAGCATTTT. This gives the protein CASSPGQGVGSNQPQHF. The V gene is TRBV6-5, the J gene TRBJ1-5, with 9 bases lining up with TRBD1. With V trimmed by 6 bases and J by 0 bases, 9 bases remained unmatched. The CDR3 is 17 residues long. The germline V gene encodes CDR1 MNHEY and CDR2 SVGAGI.

This clonotype was observed at least ten times. The rearrangement joins TRBV7-2 to TRBJ2-1, with unresolved D. The CDR3 extends over 15 amino acids. Germline V gives CDR1 SGHTA, CDR2 FQGNSA. With 2 bases removed from V and 5 bases from J, the gap between germline ends came to 13 bases. The CDR3 DNA reads TGTGCCAGCAGCTTATTTAGCTCAGCGAACAATGAGCAGTTCTTC. Translation gives CASSLFSSANNEQFF.

V and J are TRBV24-1 and TRBJ2-3; TRBD2 aligns across 11 bases. Germline assignment: CDR1 KGHDR and CDR2 SFDVKD. The CDR3 is made up of 14 amino acids. The ends lost 9 bases at V and 6 bases at J; junction bases unmatched: 7. The CDR3 loop is CATVAGGPQDTQYF. In nucleotides, the CDR3 is TGTGCCACCGTAGCGGGAGGGCCTCAGGATACGCAGTATTTT.

This clonotype was picked up a small number of times. The chain recombines TRBV6-2 or TRBV6-3 with TRBJ2-1, with TRBD2 matching over 8 bases. Germline CDR1 reads MNHEY; CDR2 reads SVGEGT. Trimming cost V 4 bases and J 0 bases; bases outside gene matches: 11. This CDR3 comprises 18 residues. In DNA form, the CDR3 reads TGTGCCAGCAGTTCCCCGGTGGGTAGCGGGAACTCCTACAATGAGCAGTTCTTC. Translated: CASSSPVGSGNSYNEQFF.

This clonotype was seen a few times. This chain connects TRBV27 to TRBJ2-1, with 9 bases lining up with TRBD1. Looked up from germline, CDR1 is MNHEY and CDR2 is SMNVEV (reference sequence). The J segment lost 0 bases and the V segment lost 6 bases, leaving 3 bases of the junction unmatched. CDR3 length: 15 amino acids. The CDR3 protein is CASSRDRDSYNEQFF. CDR3 DNA: TGTGCCAGCAGCAGGGACAGGGACTCCTACAATGAGCAGTTCTTC.

V usage is TRBV6-5 and J usage is TRBJ1-6, with a weak D call TRBD1 (6 bases). Germline V gene lookup returns CDR1 MNHEY and CDR2 SVGAGI. The CDR3 has 15 residues. V was pared by 0 bases and J by 10 bases, with 13 bases between. This chain's CDR3 is CASSYSGTLKSPLHF. The CDR3 DNA sequence: TGTGCCAGCAGTTACTCAGGGACACTTAAATCACCCCTCCACTTT.

The chain couples TRBV4-1 to TRBJ2-3; D is undetermined. Germline V gives CDR1 MGHRA, CDR2 YSYEKL. V gave up 2 bases and J gave up 0 bases, with 6 bases separating them. CDR3 size: 14 residues. CDR3 region: CASSQWKSTDTQYF. As DNA, the CDR3 is TGCGCCAGCAGCCAATGGAAAAGCACAGATACGCAGTATTTT.

This clonotype was found a few times. V is TRBV29-1 and J is TRBJ2-1, with unresolved D. V was clipped by 2 bases and J by 4 bases, with 18 bases between them. The CDR3 is 16 amino acids. CDR1 is SQVTM, CDR2 ANQGSEA, per germline. The CDR3 here is CSVETRITRLYNEQFF. CDR3 DNA: TGCAGCGTTGAAACCCGAATAACCCGGCTATACAATGAGCAGTTCTTC.

This clonotype was detected ten times or more. The chain carries TRBV20-1 and TRBJ2-7; TRBD1 is a possible D gene (6 bases). This CDR3 region has 14 residues. Germline assignment: CDR1 DFQATT and CDR2 SNEGSKA (reference sequence). The V end lost 3 bases, the J end lost 3 bases, and 15 bases lay between the germline ends. The CDR3 nucleotides are TGCAGTGCTAGGCGGGCGACAGGCCACTACGAGCAGTACTTC. Translated: CSARRATGHYEQYF.

There are many counts of this clonotype. The gene calls are TRBV4-1 and TRBJ1-1, with D tentatively TRBD1 (6 bases). The V and J ends lost 4 bases and 5 bases respectively, with 14 bases between them. Germline CDR1 reads MGHRA; CDR2 reads YSYEKL. This CDR3 region has 14 residues. CDR3 amino acids: CASSRPLQGTEAFF. Here the CDR3 DNA reads TGCGCCAGCAGCCGCCCTCTACAGGGTACTGAAGCTTTCTTT.

This clonotype was recorded many times. This sequence joins TRBV7-3 and TRBJ2-2; D is possibly TRBD1 (6 bases). Germline V gives CDR1 SGHTA, CDR2 FQGTGA. Trimming took off 2 bases at V and 6 bases at J, with 7 bases between the two ends. The CDR3 runs 13 residues. The CDR3 spells CASSLQGSGELFF. As DNA, the CDR3 is TGTGCCAGCAGCTTACAGGGGTCCGGGGAGCTGTTTTTT.

The chain uses TRBV10-3 and TRBJ2-3; 11 nucleotides align to TRBD2. The CDR3 is 17 amino acids. The J segment lost 7 bases and the V segment lost 2 bases, leaving 11 bases of the junction unmatched. The germline gives CDR1 ENHRY, CDR2 SYGVKD. DNA for the CDR3: TGTGCCATCAGTGAGCAGGGGCTAGCGGGAGGTAGAAATACGCAGTATTTT. Its translation is CAISEQGLAGGRNTQYF.

This clonotype was seen ten or more times. This chain joins TRBV7-6 and TRBJ2-5, with unresolved D. Trimming removed 1 base from V and 5 bases from J, with 11 bases in between. Germline loops: CDR1 SGHVS, CDR2 FNYEAQ. This CDR3 comprises 14 residues. In DNA, the CDR3 is TGTGCCAGCAGCTTAGGGGGATTCAGCGAGACCCAGTACTTC. Encoded protein: CASSLGGFSETQYF.